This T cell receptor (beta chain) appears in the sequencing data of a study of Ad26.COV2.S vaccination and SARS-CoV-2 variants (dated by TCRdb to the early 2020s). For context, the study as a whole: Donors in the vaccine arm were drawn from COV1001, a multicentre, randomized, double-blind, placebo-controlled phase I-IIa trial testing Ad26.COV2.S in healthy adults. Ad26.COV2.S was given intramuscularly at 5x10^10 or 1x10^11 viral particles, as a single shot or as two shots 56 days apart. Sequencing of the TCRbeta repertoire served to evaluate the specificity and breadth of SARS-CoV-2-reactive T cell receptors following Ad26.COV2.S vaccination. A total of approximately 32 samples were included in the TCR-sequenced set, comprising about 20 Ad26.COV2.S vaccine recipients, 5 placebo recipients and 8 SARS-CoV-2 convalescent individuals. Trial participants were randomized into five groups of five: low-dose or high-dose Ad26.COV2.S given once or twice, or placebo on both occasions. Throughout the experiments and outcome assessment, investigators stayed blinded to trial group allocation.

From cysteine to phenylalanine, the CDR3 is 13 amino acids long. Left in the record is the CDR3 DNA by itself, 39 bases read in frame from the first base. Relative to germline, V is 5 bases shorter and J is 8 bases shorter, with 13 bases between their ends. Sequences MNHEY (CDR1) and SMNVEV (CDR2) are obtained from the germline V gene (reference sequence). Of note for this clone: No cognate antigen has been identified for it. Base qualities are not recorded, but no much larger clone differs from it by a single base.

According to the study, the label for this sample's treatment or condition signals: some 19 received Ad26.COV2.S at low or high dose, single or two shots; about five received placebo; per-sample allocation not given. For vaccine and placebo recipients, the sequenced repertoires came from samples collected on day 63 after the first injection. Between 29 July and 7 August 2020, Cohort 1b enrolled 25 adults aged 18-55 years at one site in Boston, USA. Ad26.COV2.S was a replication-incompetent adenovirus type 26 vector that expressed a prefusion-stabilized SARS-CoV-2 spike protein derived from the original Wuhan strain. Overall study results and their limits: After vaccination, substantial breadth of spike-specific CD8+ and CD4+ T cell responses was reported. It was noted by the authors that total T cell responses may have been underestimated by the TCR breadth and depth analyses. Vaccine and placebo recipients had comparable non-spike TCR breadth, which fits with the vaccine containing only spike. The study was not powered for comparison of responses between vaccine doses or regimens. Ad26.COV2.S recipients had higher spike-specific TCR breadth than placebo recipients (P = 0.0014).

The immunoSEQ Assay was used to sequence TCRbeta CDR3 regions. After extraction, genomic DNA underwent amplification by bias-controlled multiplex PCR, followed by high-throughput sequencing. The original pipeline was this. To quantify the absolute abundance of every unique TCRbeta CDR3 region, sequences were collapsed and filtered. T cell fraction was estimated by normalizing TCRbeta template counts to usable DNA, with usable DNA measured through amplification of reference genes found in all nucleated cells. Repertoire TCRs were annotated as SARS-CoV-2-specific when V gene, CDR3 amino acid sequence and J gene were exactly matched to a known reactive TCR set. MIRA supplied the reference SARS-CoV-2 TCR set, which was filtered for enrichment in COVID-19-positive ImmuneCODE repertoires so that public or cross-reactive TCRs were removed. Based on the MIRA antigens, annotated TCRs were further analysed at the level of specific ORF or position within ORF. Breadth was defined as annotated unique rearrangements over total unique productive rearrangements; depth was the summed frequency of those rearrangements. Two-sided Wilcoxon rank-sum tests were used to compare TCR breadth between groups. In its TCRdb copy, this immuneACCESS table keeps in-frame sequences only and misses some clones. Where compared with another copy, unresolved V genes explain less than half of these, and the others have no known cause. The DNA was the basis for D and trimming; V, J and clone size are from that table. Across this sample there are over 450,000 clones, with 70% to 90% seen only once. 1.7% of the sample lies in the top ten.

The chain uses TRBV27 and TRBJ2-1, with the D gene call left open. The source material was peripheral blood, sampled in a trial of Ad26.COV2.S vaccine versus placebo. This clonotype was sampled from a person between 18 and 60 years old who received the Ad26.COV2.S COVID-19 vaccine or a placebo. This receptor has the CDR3 CASSLSRWHEQFF. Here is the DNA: TGTGCCAGCAGTCTTTCACGGTGGCATGAGCAGTTCTTC.